What follows is one T cell receptor (beta chain) and its context. Antigen unknown. These data originate in a study of CD8 T cells in ankylosing spondylitis. The V end was cut by 0 bases, the J end by 3 bases, with 9 bases between. The CDR3 is 14 residues long. Study-wide results and limits: Seemingly characteristic of ankylosing spondylitis blood was a TCR beta motif consisting of several highly homologous variants. Reactive arthritis synovial fluid and blood previously showed some of these motif variants.

Researchers built TCR beta libraries using quantitative 5'-RACE with molecular barcodes. TCRdb redid the calling of the 5' RACE reads with MiXCR, one entry per CDR3 protein. The sample lists roughly 370,000 distinct CDR3 sequences, approximately 20% seen once, with roughly a sixth in the top ten. The gene calls are TRBV12-3 or TRBV12-4 and TRBJ2-7, with D perhaps given as TRBD1 or TRBD2 (5 bases each). The sequenced material came from blood, either unsorted or a sorted T cell fraction (not recorded which). The clonotype originates from a male donor with ankylosing spondylitis. The CDR3 loop reads CASSLAGTIYEQYF. In DNA, the CDR3 is TGTGCCAGCAGTTTAGCCGGGACCATCTACGAGCAGTACTTC.